What follows is one T cell receptor (beta chain) and its context. Its antigen is not yet known. No quality values exist for individual bases; no much larger clone is one base distant. This sample was taken from a study of blood T cells in healthy people across ages (dated by TCRdb to about 2015). Background for the entire study: In model experiments, template switching captured about one uniquely barcoded TCR beta cDNA molecule for every two T cells. Using the same blood draw, the study looked at two additional independent replicas of 1 million unique cDNA reads for two donors, one aged 18 to 30 and the other aged 80 or older. The study measured age-related changes in TCR beta repertoire diversity using deep sequencing normalized with unique cDNA molecular identifiers. Four age groups were formed from the donors: young (average around 15 years), middle-aged (approximately 41), aged (approximately 60) and long-lived (about 80). To avoid experimental bias, donors of different ages were distributed randomly across sequencing lanes.

At the junction V is shortened by 5 bases and J by 5 bases, with 16 bases in between. The germline V gene (reference sequence) specifies DFQATT as CDR1 and SNEGSKA as CDR2. The CDR3 goes from the cysteine to the phenylalanine over 14 residues. Solely the CDR3 DNA is kept, with 42 bases framed from the first base. General study outcomes and caveats: Because the CMV infection status of the donors was unknown, age-related changes in expanded clonotypes may potentially have been confounded. Observed TCR beta diversity correlated strongly with the percentage of naive T cells measured by flow cytometry. Since profiling was done on bulk unsorted PBMCs, naive and antigen-experienced compartments could not be conclusively compared. Observed TCR beta diversity per million T cells fell roughly linearly with age, and a significant reduction was already apparent by age about 43. Compared with the aged group, the long-lived group had more naive CD4+ T cells, fewer expanded clones and increased TCR diversity, suggesting age selection. Estimates of total diversity from one million sequenced T cells were regarded as lower bounds and underestimates.

The library came from 5' RACE. Sequencing was performed on an Illumina HiSeq 2500. The second PCR ran for about 6 to 11 cycles and used a J-beta primer mix along with a sample-barcoded 5' primer. A template-switch 5' adaptor carrying 12 random nucleotides introduced a unique molecular identifier onto each TCR beta cDNA molecule. Each sample yielded at least 3 million CDR3-containing paired-end reads. First-strand cDNA was synthesized from all RNA with the Mint cDNA synthesis kit, primed by a TRBC-specific oligonucleotide. After uracil-DNA glycosylase treatment, a first 18-cycle PCR used universal primers M1SS and BC2_uni_R on all cDNA. The source study handled its data this way. Each sample was normalized by randomly selecting 1 million high-quality reads, each carrying a distinct molecular identifier. Instead of being binned into consensus sequences, reads with shared molecular identifiers were discarded. MiTCR, set to a Q25 quality threshold and the strictest error-elimination algorithm, was used for CDR3 identification, clonotype clustering and error correction. A nonparametric unseen species model with Euler transformation was used to estimate lower-bound total TCR beta diversity. TCRdb redid the processing of the public reads, applying fastp at Q25 and MiXCR, and retained in-frame beta chains. Entries that share a CDR3 protein sequence are merged under the most common genes and DNA. TCRdb, rather than the study authors, made the V and J calls. This sample lists about 1.5 million distinct CDR3 sequences; around 40% were detected once. 4% of the sample is in the top ten clones.

Systemically healthy Caucasian individuals from Russia, approximately 39 in total and aged 6 to 90 years, were included as donors. Ten milliliters of peripheral blood were drawn from each donor into EDTA-treated Vacutainer tubes. PBMCs were isolated by Ficoll-Paque density-gradient centrifugation, with at least 6 million obtained per sample. Total RNA, at least 5 micrograms per sample, was extracted from PBMCs with Trizol reagent. Naive CD45RAhigh/CD27high T cell percentages were measured by flow cytometry on a PBMC aliquot from every donor. The sequenced sample consisted of blood. Recombination linked TRBV20-1 to TRBJ1-5, with the D gene not clear enough to name. The receptor was isolated from a woman aged 18 to 35 in good health. The bases are TGCAGTGCTCCCGACCGGCACGGATATCAGCCCCAGCATTTT. Its protein reads: CSAPDRHGYQPQHF.